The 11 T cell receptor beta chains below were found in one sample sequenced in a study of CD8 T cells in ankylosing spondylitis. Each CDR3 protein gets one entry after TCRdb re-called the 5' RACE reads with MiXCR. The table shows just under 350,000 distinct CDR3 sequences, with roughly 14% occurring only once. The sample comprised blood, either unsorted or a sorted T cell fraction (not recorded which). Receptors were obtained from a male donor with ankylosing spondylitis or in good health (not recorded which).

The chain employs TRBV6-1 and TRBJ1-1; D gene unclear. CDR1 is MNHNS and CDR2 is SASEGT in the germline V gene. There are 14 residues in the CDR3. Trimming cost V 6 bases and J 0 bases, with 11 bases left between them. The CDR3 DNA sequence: TGTGCCAGCAGCCCCCCGGGATTGAACACTGAAGCTTTCTTT. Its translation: CASSPPGLNTEAFF.

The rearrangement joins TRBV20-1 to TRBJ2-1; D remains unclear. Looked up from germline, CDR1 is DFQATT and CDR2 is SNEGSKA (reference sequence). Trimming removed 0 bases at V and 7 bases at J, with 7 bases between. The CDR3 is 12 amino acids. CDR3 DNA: TGCAGTGCTAGAGATCACCGTAATGAGCAGTTCTTC. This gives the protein CSARDHRNEQFF.

CDR3 coding DNA: TGTGCCAGCAGCGGGAGGGCCTACGAGCAGTACTTC. Amino acid sequence: CASSGRAYEQYF. This chain links TRBV6-6 with TRBJ2-7; 8 bases agree with TRBD2. Germline V gene lookup returns CDR1 MNHNY and CDR2 SVGAGI (reference sequence). The CDR3 runs 12 residues. The ends lost 6 bases at V and 2 bases at J; junction bases unmatched: 0.

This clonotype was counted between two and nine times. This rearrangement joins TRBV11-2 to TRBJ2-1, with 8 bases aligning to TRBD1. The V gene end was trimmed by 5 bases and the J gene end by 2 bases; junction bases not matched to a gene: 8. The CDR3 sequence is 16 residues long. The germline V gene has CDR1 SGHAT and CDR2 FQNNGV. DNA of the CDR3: TGTGCCAGCAGCGCTCGGACAGGGCGACCCTACAATGAGCAGTTCTTC. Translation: CASSARTGRPYNEQFF.

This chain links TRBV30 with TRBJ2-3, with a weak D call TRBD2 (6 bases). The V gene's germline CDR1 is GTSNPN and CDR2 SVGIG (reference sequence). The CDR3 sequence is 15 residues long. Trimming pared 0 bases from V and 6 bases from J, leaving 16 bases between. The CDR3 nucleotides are TGTGCCTGGAGTGTACTAGCATCCCTTCCGGATACGCAGTATTTT. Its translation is CAWSVLASLPDTQYF.

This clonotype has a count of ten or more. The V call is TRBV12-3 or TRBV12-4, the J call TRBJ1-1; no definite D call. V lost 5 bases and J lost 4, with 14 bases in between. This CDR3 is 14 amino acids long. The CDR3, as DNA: TGTGCCAGCAGTCCCCGGCGGGGATCCACTGAAGCTTTCTTT. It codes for CASSPRRGSTEAFF.

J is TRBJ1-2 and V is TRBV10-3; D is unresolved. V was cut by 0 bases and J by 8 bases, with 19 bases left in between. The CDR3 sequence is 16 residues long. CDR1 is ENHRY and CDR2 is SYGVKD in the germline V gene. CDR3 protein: CAISESGVAGFYGYTF. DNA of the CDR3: TGTGCCATCAGTGAGTCGGGCGTGGCGGGGTTTTACGGCTACACCTTC.

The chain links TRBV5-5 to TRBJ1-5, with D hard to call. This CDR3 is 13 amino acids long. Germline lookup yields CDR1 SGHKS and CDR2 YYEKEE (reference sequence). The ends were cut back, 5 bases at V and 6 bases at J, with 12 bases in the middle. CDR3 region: CASSSPGSQPQHF. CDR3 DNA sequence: TGTGCCAGCAGTTCCCCCGGCAGTCAGCCCCAGCATTTT.

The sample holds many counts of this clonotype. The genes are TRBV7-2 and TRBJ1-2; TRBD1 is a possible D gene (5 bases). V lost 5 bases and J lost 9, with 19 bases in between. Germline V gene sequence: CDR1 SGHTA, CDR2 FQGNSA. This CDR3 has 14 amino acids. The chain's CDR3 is CASSEARRDRRYTF. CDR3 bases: TGTGCCAGCAGCGAGGCACGGCGGGACCGTCGCTACACCTTC.

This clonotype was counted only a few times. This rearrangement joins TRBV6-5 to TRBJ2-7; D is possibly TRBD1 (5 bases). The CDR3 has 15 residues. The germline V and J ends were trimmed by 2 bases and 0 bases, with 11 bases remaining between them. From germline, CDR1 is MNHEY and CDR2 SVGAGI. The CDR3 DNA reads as TGTGCCAGCAGTTACGGGGCAGGGCCCTCCTACGAGCAGTACTTC. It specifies CASSYGAGPSYEQYF.

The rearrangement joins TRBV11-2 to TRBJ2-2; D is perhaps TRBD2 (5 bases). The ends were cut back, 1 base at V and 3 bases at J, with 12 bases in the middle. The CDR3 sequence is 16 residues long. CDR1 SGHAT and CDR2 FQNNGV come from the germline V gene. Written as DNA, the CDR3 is TGTGCCAGCAGCTTAGCGGAGGTGCGCGACACCGGGGAGCTGTTTTTT. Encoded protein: CASSLAEVRDTGELFF.